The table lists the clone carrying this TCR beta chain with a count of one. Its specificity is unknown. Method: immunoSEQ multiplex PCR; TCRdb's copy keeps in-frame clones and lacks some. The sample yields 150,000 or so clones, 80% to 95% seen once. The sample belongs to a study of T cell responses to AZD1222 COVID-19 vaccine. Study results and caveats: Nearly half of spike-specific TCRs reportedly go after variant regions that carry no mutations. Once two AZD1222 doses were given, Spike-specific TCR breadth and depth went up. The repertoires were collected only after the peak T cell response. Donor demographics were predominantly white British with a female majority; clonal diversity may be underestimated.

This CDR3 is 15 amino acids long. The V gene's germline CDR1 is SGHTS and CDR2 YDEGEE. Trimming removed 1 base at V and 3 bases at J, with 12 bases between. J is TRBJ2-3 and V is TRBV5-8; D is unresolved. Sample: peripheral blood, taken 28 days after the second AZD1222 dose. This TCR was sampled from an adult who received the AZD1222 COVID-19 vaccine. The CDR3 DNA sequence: TGTGCCAGCAGCTTGCAGTTAGCAAGGACAGATACGCAGTATTTT. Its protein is CASSLQLARTDTQYF.